This T cell receptor (beta chain) was identified in a study of blood T cell repertoires in COVID-19. Study information: There were acute and convalescent COVID-19 samples, and they came from the United States, Italy and Spain. The cDNA or gDNA used as material had been derived from T cells, B-cell-depleted T cells, or PBMCs.

Produced via immunoSEQ multiplex PCR; TCRdb's table is partial and in-frame only. The table lists about 59,000 clones, roughly 80% of them singletons, with more than 9.5% in the top ten. V gave up 7 bases and J gave up 8 bases, with 19 bases separating them. Germline CDR1 reads SNHLY; CDR2 reads FYNNEI. The CDR3 consists of 14 residues. The sequencing sample was made of peripheral blood. The clonotype originates from a human donor in a cohort sampled during active COVID-19. The V call is TRBV2, the J call TRBJ2-3, with a weak D call TRBD1 (7 bases). In nucleotides, the CDR3 is TGTGCCAGCAAACCTCAGGGGGGCGAAGGTACGCAGTATTTT. Its translation is CASKPQGGEGTQYF.